A single sample gave rise to the 22 T cell receptor beta chains below, sequenced in a study of blood T cell repertoires in COVID-19. Only in-frame clones appear in the TCRdb table, and some are missing; sequencing was by immunoSEQ multiplex PCR. This sample yields 150,000 to 200,000 clones, of which roughly 80% are seen a single time; roughly 2.8% belongs to the top ten. The sample comprised peripheral blood. These TCRs come from a man in his 70s with acute or convalescent COVID-19.

The V call is TRBV6-1, the J call TRBJ2-1; D ambiguous. The CDR3 loop spans 13 amino acids. The V gene lost 2 bases and the J gene lost 9 bases, with 11 bases spanning the gap. Germline assignment: CDR1 MNHNS and CDR2 SASEGT. The CDR3 DNA reads TGTGCCAGCAGTGAAACAGTCTATACTGAGCAGTTCTTC. It codes for CASSETVYTEQFF.

CDR3 in DNA: TGTGCCAGCAGCCCACTACAGGGCAGAGACACTGAAGCTTTCTTT. Its protein product is CASSPLQGRDTEAFF. The gene calls are TRBV7-9 and TRBJ1-1; D is perhaps TRBD1 (6 bases). CDR1 and CDR2 (germline): SEHNR, FQNEAQ (reference sequence). The CDR3 runs 15 residues. The germline V and J ends were trimmed by 5 bases and 3 bases, with 16 bases remaining between them.

J is TRBJ2-7 and V is TRBV15; 8 nucleotides align to TRBD1. The CDR3 covers 17 residues. The germline CDR1 and CDR2 sequences are LNHNV and YYDKDF (reference sequence). After removal of 0 bases from V and 7 bases from J, the junction contained 14 bases not matched to a gene. CDR3 sequence (DNA): TGTGCCACCAGCAGAGATTTGGGGACAGGTATACTTGGGGAGCAGTACTTC. Amino acids: CATSRDLGTGILGEQYF.

The chain employs TRBV9 and TRBJ2-1, with D perhaps TRBD2 (5 bases). The CDR3 spans 18 residues. Trimming left V 3 bases short and J 0 bases short, with 19 bases between. Per germline, CDR1 SGDLS and CDR2 YYNGEE. The CDR3 here is CASSATLARKSSYNEQFF. As DNA, the CDR3 is TGTGCCAGCAGCGCCACATTAGCGAGAAAGAGCTCCTACAATGAGCAGTTCTTC.

V gene TRBV5-4 combines with J gene TRBJ1-2, with D hard to call. The CDR3 sequence is 12 residues long. V lost 4 bases to trimming and J lost 6 bases, with 10 bases between them. Germline V lookup: CDR1 SGHNT, CDR2 YYREEE (reference sequence). The CDR3 loop is CASSRGLDGYTF. In DNA form, the CDR3 reads TGTGCCAGCAGCCGGGGTTTAGATGGCTACACCTTC.

The chain joins TRBV7-8 to TRBJ1-5, with D tentatively TRBD1 (5 bases). V was trimmed by 1 base and J by 2 bases, leaving 6 bases between them. Germline CDR1 and CDR2: SGHVS and FQNEAQ. There are 14 residues in the CDR3. CDR3 in amino acids: CASSLGGGNQPQHF. The CDR3 nucleotides are TGTGCCAGCAGCTTAGGGGGGGGCAATCAGCCCCAGCATTTT.

This clone was found many times. The rearrangement uses TRBV6-6 and TRBJ1-2, with no clear D. Trimming removed 4 bases from V and 5 bases from J, with 14 bases in between. CDR1 and CDR2 from the germline V gene are MNHNY and SVGAGI (reference sequence). The CDR3 length is 14 residues. CDR3 residues: CASSSSPSFYGYTF. Here the CDR3 DNA reads TGTGCCAGCAGTTCGTCCCCCTCTTTTTATGGCTACACCTTC.

This CDR3 is CASRNPTSGNNEQFF. The CDR3 DNA reads as TGTGCCAGCAGGAACCCGACTAGCGGTAACAATGAGCAGTTCTTC. V usage is TRBV6-6 and J usage is TRBJ2-1; 9 nucleotides agree with TRBD2. This CDR3 contains 15 residues. Germline values: CDR1 MNHNY, CDR2 SVGAGI (reference sequence). The V gene end was trimmed by 6 bases and the J gene end by 5 bases; junction bases not matched to a gene: 8.

The chain has TRBV7-2 and TRBJ1-2, with 10 bases matching TRBD1. This CDR3 is built from 15 residues. The germline CDR1 and CDR2 sequences are SGHTA and FQGNSA. V lost 7 bases to trimming and J lost 4 bases; unmatched junction nucleotides: 9. The CDR3 bases are TGTGCCAGCAACCCTAGACAGGGGGCAATCTATGGCTACACCTTC. It translates to CASNPRQGAIYGYTF.

In its sample, this clone was seen once. The chain uses TRBV6-6 and TRBJ1-5, with D possibly matching TRBD1 (5 bases). V lost 7 bases and J 0 bases, leaving 10 bases between the germline ends. The CDR3 spans 14 residues. Germline V lookup: CDR1 MNHNY, CDR2 SVGAGI (reference sequence). For the CDR3, the DNA is TGTGCCAGCACTGACAGCTATAGCAATCAGCCCCAGCATTTT. Translation: CASTDSYSNQPQHF.

The sample holds a few counts of this clone. The chain combines TRBV5-1 with TRBJ1-6; possibly TRBD1 for D (6 bases). Trimming shortened V by 1 base and J by 8 bases, and 13 bases separated the two germline ends. The CDR3 consists of 15 residues. Germline values: CDR1 SGHRS, CDR2 YFSETQ. This chain's CDR3 is CASSLRGARDSPLHF. CDR3 nucleotide sequence: TGCGCCAGCAGCTTGCGGGGGGCGAGAGATTCACCCCTCCACTTT.

The chain joins TRBV5-1 to TRBJ1-2, with D unclear. Trimming pared 0 bases from V and 3 bases from J, leaving 6 bases between. Germline V CDR1 and CDR2: SGHRS, YFSETQ. This CDR3 spans 13 amino acids. The DNA of the CDR3 is TGCGCCAGCAGCTTGGAGTCAGACTATGGCTACACCTTC. The encoded protein is CASSLESDYGYTF.

This chain uses TRBV11-2 with TRBJ1-1; D is uncertain. V dropped 0 bases and J dropped 3 bases, with 11 bases sitting between them. The CDR3 runs 15 residues. Germline CDR1 and CDR2: SGHAT and FQNNGV. In DNA, the CDR3 is TGTGCCAGCAGCTTAGAAGTCGACATTGACACTGAAGCTTTCTTT. Protein product: CASSLEVDIDTEAFF.

This clone occurred a few times. The CDR3 DNA is TGTGCCAGCAGTACATTCCGGGACAGGGGTCATGAAGCTTTCTTT. Amino acid sequence: CASSTFRDRGHEAFF. The chain is built from TRBV28 and TRBJ1-1; 10 bases agree with TRBD1. Germline lookup yields CDR1 MDHEN and CDR2 SYDVKM. V shed 5 bases and J 7 bases; nucleotides not matched to a gene: 10. The CDR3 runs 15 residues.

This clone has a handful of counts. V gene TRBV7-9 combines with J gene TRBJ2-1; weak D call: TRBD1 (6 bases). The CDR3 contains 16 residues. The germline V gene has CDR1 SEHNR and CDR2 FQNEAQ (reference sequence). V lost 5 bases and J 0 bases, leaving 14 bases between the germline ends. The CDR3 DNA is TGTGCCAGCAGCCTAACCACAGGGTTCTCCTACAATGAGCAGTTCTTC. Its translation is CASSLTTGFSYNEQFF.

The rearrangement joins TRBV24-1 to TRBJ2-7; 7 bases match TRBD1. Trimming at V came to 8 bases and at J to 7 bases, leaving 7 bases not matched to a gene. From germline, CDR1 is KGHDR and CDR2 SFDVKD. The CDR3 is 12 amino acids. For the CDR3, the DNA is TGTGCCACCATGGGACAGTTTGGGGAGCAGTACTTC. Protein product: CATMGQFGEQYF.

This sequence joins TRBV10-1 and TRBJ2-7; D might be TRBD2 (6 bases). The CDR3 loop spans 14 amino acids. The V end was cut by 3 bases, the J end by 5 bases, with 14 bases between. Germline values: CDR1 WNHNN, CDR2 SYGVQD (reference sequence). CDR3 sequence (DNA): TGCGCCAGCAGTGACTCTGGGGGGTTGGACGAGCAGTACTTC. This encodes CASSDSGGLDEQYF.

This clone was observed once. The chain is built from TRBV5-1 and TRBJ2-5, with 7 bases matching TRBD1. CDR1 is SGHRS, CDR2 YFSETQ, per germline. Trimming at V came to 4 bases and at J to 2 bases, leaving 5 bases not matched to a gene. The CDR3 is made up of 14 amino acids. As DNA, the CDR3 is TGCGCCAGCAGCAGGGGACAGCTACAAGAGACCCAGTACTTC. Translating it yields CASSRGQLQETQYF.

This clone has only a few counts. V and J are TRBV19 and TRBJ1-2; no clear D gene. The CDR3 is made up of 11 amino acids. CDR1 is LNHDA and CDR2 is SQIVND in the germline V gene (reference sequence). The ends were cut back, 7 bases at V and 7 bases at J, with 10 bases in the middle. The CDR3 sequence is CASKDGGGYTF. CDR3 in DNA: TGTGCCAGTAAAGACGGAGGTGGCTACACCTTC.

The V call is TRBV2, the J call TRBJ1-2, with 10 bases lining up with TRBD1. Germline CDR1 SNHLY, CDR2 FYNNEI. This CDR3 contains 13 residues. J lost 6 bases, V lost 7 bases, and 5 bases had no gene match. The CDR3 is CASNLGQGDGYTF. For the CDR3, the DNA is TGTGCCAGCAACCTAGGACAGGGGGATGGCTACACCTTC.

In its sample, this clone was seen a few times. The chain links TRBV5-8 to TRBJ2-7, with TRBD1 identical over 9 bases. V dropped 4 bases and J dropped 4; count of bases not matched to a gene: 3. Germline V gives CDR1 SGHTS, CDR2 YDEGEE. The CDR3 has 13 residues. The CDR3 coding sequence is TGTGCCAGCAGCGGGACAGGGCGTTACGAGCAGTACTTC. Its protein is CASSGTGRYEQYF. Complete variable domain (other parts from reference TRBV5-8 and TRBJ2-7): EAGVTQSPTHLIKTRGQQATLRCSPISGHTSVYWYQQALGLGLQFLLWYDEGEERNRGNFPPRFSGRQFPNYSSELNVNALELEDSALYLCASSGTGRYEQYFGPGTRLTVT.

The chain recombines TRBV6-5 with TRBJ2-1, with 11 bases identical to TRBD2. Germline CDR1 MNHEY, CDR2 SVGAGI. CDR3 length: 13 residues. J was trimmed by 7 bases and V by 6 bases; bases with no gene match: 2. The DNA of the CDR3 is TGTGCCAGCAGACTAGCGGGAGTTAATGAGCAGTTCTTC. This encodes CASRLAGVNEQFF.